The entry below gives a single T cell receptor (beta chain) sequence along with its context. It lacks a known antigen. Per-base quality was not reported, and no clone a single base away is much larger than it. The donors were healthy, HIV-negative adults with no recently reported acute infections or vaccinations. Every donor was a Caucasian adult living in Nashville, Tennessee, USA. CD4+ T cells were enriched through magnetic negative selection, after which naive cells were positively selected on CD45RA and the remaining negative fraction served as the memory subset. After blood collection by leukapheresis, PBMCs were isolated using Ficoll-Histopaque density gradient centrifugation and then cryopreserved in the vapor phase of liquid nitrogen. Analytical flow cytometry was used to check the purity and quantity of every magnetically sorted T cell population. Genomic DNA was isolated from each sorted fraction and quantified by UV absorbance on a Nanodrop 2000c.

This sample is part of a study of shared clonotypes between healthy human individuals (dated by TCRdb to 2020 to 2021). Study-level background: Three men and a couple of women, aged 18 to 49 years, made up the cohort. Different laboratories and diverse techniques were used to prepare libraries and sequence TCR repertoires, to increase sequencing depth and limit assay-specific biases. Leukapheresis yielded between about 0.85 and 9 billion PBMCs per donor. Per donor, three plates each were used for CD4 naive and CD4 memory, two for CD8 naive, and one for CD8 memory. To estimate repertoire size and how much clonotypes are shared between individuals, the study performed deep sequencing of blood TCR repertoires from roughly five healthy adults.

Unmatched junction bases come to 9, with V trimmed by 4 bases and J by 0 bases. CDR1 and CDR2 are drawn from the germline V gene: MDHEN, SYDVKM. From the cysteine up to the phenylalanine, the CDR3 has a length of 17 residues. The DNA shown is the 51-base CDR3, in frame from base 1. Results the study describes overall, beyond this receptor: Even with the large sequencing depth, rarefaction of the sorted-subset datasets indicated that sequencing was incomplete. Clonotypes shared by all four sorted-subset donors showed higher generation probabilities than non-shared clonotypes. Larger estimated clonotype richness was generally found for naive subsets than for memory subsets. Sampling was limited to blood, and TCR repertoires in tissue likely differ from TCR repertoires in blood. When four donors were compared, the shared fraction of clonotypes was about 5.2% for naive CD4, over 3% for naive CD8, about 2.5% for memory CD4, and 0.35% to 0.5% for memory CD8. Based on pairwise subsampling, the degree of clonotype sharing among donors was expected to be affected by sequencing depth. The small number of donors limited the genetic and exposure-history diversity represented.

TCR CDR3 regions were amplified from genomic DNA by multiplex PCR using the deep immunoSEQ assay. For each cell subset, the extracted genomic DNA was distributed evenly across all wells of several immunoSEQ 96-well plates, and each plate served as one replicate. Each replicate PCR for sorted subsets received about 220 ng genomic DNA, equal to about 30,000 T cell genomes. Purified libraries were measured with a Qubit 3.0 fluorometer, size-checked on a Bioanalyzer 2100, and measured again with the KAPA Library Quantification kit. A separate single-read 150-cycle Illumina NextSeq 550 flow cell was used to sequence each immunoSEQ 96-well plate. The authors' analysis ran thus. Because the immunoSEQ output held only junctional sequences and lacked quality scores, the filtering could not match the filtering applied to full-length reads. Sequences were annotated with PyIR, a Python wrapper for IgBLAST v1.9, and V/J genes and CDR3 were assigned using IMGT germline references. Any read was removed if the V/J assignment was weak (E-value above 1e-6), the CDR3 was missing, or the read contained stop codons, out-of-frame junctions, or ambiguous translated residues. V3J clonotypes were defined as sequences sharing an identical inferred V gene, J gene, and CDR3 amino acid sequence. Percentage overlap between repertoires was computed as shared unique clonotypes divided by the size of the smaller repertoire. RTK rarefaction, the Chao1 estimator, and Recon v2.1 estimates of unobserved clonotypes were used to assess repertoire richness. Generation probabilities were computed with OLGA for all TCRbeta clonotypes obtained by the gDNA method from a handful of donors. The clones in this table, taken by TCRdb from immuneACCESS, are in-frame only. Not every clone is retained; where verified, under half of the shortfall comes from an unresolved V gene, and the cause of the rest is unknown. The V and J calls and clone size are taken from that table; D and trimming were inferred from the DNA. The sample table shows about 2.3 million clones, and approximately 90% are seen once. The ten largest account for about 0.36% of the sample.

This clonotype was obtained from a man aged 18 to 35 in good health. Some clones in this sample may be carry-over from other donors' samples. This chain is built from TRBV28 and TRBJ1-5, and TRBD1 matches 7 of the central bases. Sequencing was performed on naive CD4+ T cells from PBMCs. The label giving this sample's cell subset or site can be read as: CD45RA+ positively selected. The DNA sequence is as follows: TGTGCCAGCAGTTCCCCACAGGGGAGATATAGCAATCAGCCCCAGCATTTT. The encoded protein is CASSSPQGRYSNQPQHF.